This entry concerns a single TCR beta chain. Germline V gene sequence: CDR1 MDHEN, CDR2 SYDVKM. With 2 bases removed from V and 0 bases from J, the gap between germline ends came to 13 bases. The CDR3 sequence is 16 residues long. The source of the sample is a study of blood T cell repertoires in COVID-19. As for the study in general: The United States, Italy and Spain were the sources of the acute and convalescent COVID-19 samples. PBMCs, B-cell-depleted T cells, or T cells provided the cDNA or gDNA that made up the material.

The assay was immunoSEQ multiplex PCR, and TCRdb's table has in-frame clones only and misses some. This sample has about 180,000 clones, with 88% found just once. Sample: peripheral blood. The receptor comes from a woman aged 25 to 45 with acute or convalescent COVID-19. J is TRBJ1-1 and V is TRBV28, with D tentatively TRBD1 (5 bases). CDR3 coding DNA: TGTGCCAGCAGTTTAGGGGTGGGGCGCTTGAACACTGAAGCTTTCTTT. This encodes CASSLGVGRLNTEAFF.